Listed below are T cell receptor beta chains from one sample, sequenced in a study of T cell changes during pregnancy in multiple sclerosis. Here immunoSEQ multiplex PCR was the method, and the copy in TCRdb shows in-frame clones only, minus some. The sample holds approximately 57,000 clones, 85% to 95% seen once. Sequenced material: peripheral blood, taken after pregnancy. The receptor source for this set is a female donor in good health, enrolled as a control in a pregnancy study. The CDR3 runs from the conserved cysteine through the conserved F or W. Fields, in order: clone size, V gene, D gene, J gene, CDR3 DNA, CDR3 protein. The D gene is left open where the match is weak. A row's size may be missing; if present it is once, few, many or a size class.

size: .; V: TRBV6-5; D: .; J: TRBJ1-5; DNA: TGTGCCAGCAGGCGAGGAATAAATCAGCCCCAGCATTTT; CDR3: CASRRGINQPQHF
size: .; V: TRBV6-5; D: TRBD1; J: TRBJ1-1; DNA: TGTGCCAGCACCTTTCAGGGGGCAGAGACTGAAGCTTTCTTT; CDR3: CASTFQGAETEAFF
size: .; V: TRBV7-2; D: TRBD1; J: TRBJ1-6; DNA: TGTGCCAGCAGCCCCGGACAGGATTCACCCCTCCACTTT; CDR3: CASSPGQDSPLHF
size: .; V: TRBV5-1; D: .; J: TRBJ1-1; DNA: TGCGCCAGCAGCTTGACTTTGAACACTGAAGCTTTCTTT; CDR3: CASSLTLNTEAFF
size: .; V: TRBV5-1; D: TRBD1; J: TRBJ2-7; DNA: TGCGCCAGCAGCTTAGGGACAGGGACATTAGAGCAGTACTTC; CDR3: CASSLGTGTLEQYF
size: .; V: TRBV4-1; D: TRBD1; J: TRBJ1-1; DNA: TGCGCCAGCAGCCAAGAAGGACAGGGTGAAGCTTTCTTT; CDR3: CASSQEGQGEAFF
size: .; V: TRBV2; D: TRBD1; J: TRBJ1-6; DNA: TGTGCCAGCAGTGGGACAGGGGTTTCACCCCTCCACTTT; CDR3: CASSGTGVSPLHF
size: once; V: TRBV2; D: TRBD1; J: TRBJ1-5; DNA: TGTGCCAGCAGTGATAAAGGCAGGGGGAATCAGCCCCAGCATTTT; CDR3: CASSDKGRGNQPQHF
size: .; V: TRBV5-1; D: .; J: TRBJ2-5; DNA: TGCGCCAGCAGCGAGGGACTCCAATTGGGGGAGACCCAGTACTTC; CDR3: CASSEGLQLGETQYF
size: .; V: TRBV27; D: TRBD1; J: TRBJ1-1; DNA: TGTGCCAGCAGTTTCCGACAGGGAGCGGACACTGAAGCTTTCTTT; CDR3: CASSFRQGADTEAFF
size: .; V: TRBV19; D: .; J: TRBJ1-2; DNA: TGTGCCAGTAGTATAGGTGGGTCAGGGAACAACTATGGCTACACCTTC; CDR3: CASSIGGSGNNYGYTF
size: once; V: TRBV4-1; D: TRBD1; J: TRBJ2-7; DNA: TGCGCCAGCAGCCAACCGGACAGGGTGTGGACTTACGAGCAGTACTTC; CDR3: CASSQPDRVWTYEQYF
size: .; V: TRBV4-3; D: .; J: TRBJ2-2; DNA: TGCGCCAGCAGCCAAGGGCATTACACCGGGGAGCTGTTTTTT; CDR3: CASSQGHYTGELFF
size: .; V: TRBV6-6; D: .; J: TRBJ2-1; DNA: TGTGCCAGCAGTTTGCAGGGAGGCTCCTACAATGAGCAGTTCTTC; CDR3: CASSLQGGSYNEQFF
size: .; V: TRBV6-1; D: .; J: TRBJ1-1; DNA: TGTGCCAGCAGGTCCCTAGCTGAAGCTTTCTTT; CDR3: CASRSLAEAFF
size: .; V: TRBV7-2; D: .; J: TRBJ2-1; DNA: TGTGCCAGCAGCTTAGCGCTGAGCGGTGGCTCCTACAATGAGCAGTTCTTC; CDR3: CASSLALSGGSYNEQFF
size: .; V: TRBV2; D: .; J: TRBJ2-3; DNA: TGTGCCAGCAGTACACTAGCTACTGCTAGCACAGATACGCAGTATTTT; CDR3: CASSTLATASTDTQYF
size: .; V: TRBV19; D: .; J: TRBJ2-1; DNA: TGTGCCAGTAGTATCTTCGGGCAGGGGTCCCACAATGAGCAGTTCTTC; CDR3: CASSIFGQGSHNEQFF
size: .; V: TRBV5-4; D: TRBD1; J: TRBJ1-1; DNA: TGTGCCAGCAGCTTGCCTCACCTACAGGGGGTTAGAACTGAAGCTTTCTTT; CDR3: CASSLPHLQGVRTEAFF
size: .; V: TRBV14; D: .; J: TRBJ2-1; DNA: TGTGCCAGCAGCCAAGCCCTGCGGAACAATGAGCAGTTCTTC; CDR3: CASSQALRNNEQFF
size: .; V: TRBV7-2; D: TRBD2; J: TRBJ2-7; DNA: TGTGCCAGCAGCGCCTTTAGCGGGGGCGGGGAGCAGTACTTC; CDR3: CASSAFSGGGEQYF
size: .; V: TRBV7-2; D: .; J: TRBJ1-6; DNA: TGTGCCAGCAGCTTAGGTATCCGGAGCTCCTATAATTCACCCCTCCACTTT; CDR3: CASSLGIRSSYNSPLHF
size: .; V: TRBV30; D: .; J: TRBJ1-5; DNA: TGTGCCTGGAATAGGGGTGGGATGAGTCAGCCCCAGCATTTT; CDR3: CAWNRGGMSQPQHF
size: .; V: TRBV4-2; D: TRBD2; J: TRBJ2-3; DNA: TGTGCCAGCAGCCAAGGAAATAGCGGGGGGATGACAGATACGCAGTATTTT; CDR3: CASSQGNSGGMTDTQYF
size: .; V: TRBV6-5; D: TRBD1; J: TRBJ1-6; DNA: TGTGCCAGCAGTTACTCGCAGGGGGCGCGAAATTCACCCCTCCACTTT; CDR3: CASSYSQGARNSPLHF
size: once; V: TRBV5-6; D: .; J: TRBJ2-2; DNA: TGTGCCAGCAGCTTGGGAGGTTTCAGGGTAGCGGCCGGGGAGCTGTTTTTT; CDR3: CASSLGGFRVAAGELFF
size: .; V: TRBV6-5; D: .; J: TRBJ2-1; DNA: TGTGCCAGCTTACGGTCAGGGGCTGGGGAGCAGTTCTTC; CDR3: CASLRSGAGEQFF
size: .; V: TRBV4-3; D: TRBD2; J: TRBJ2-1; DNA: TGCGCCAGCAGCCAAGATAGGGGGACTAGCCGAAGTGAGCAGTTCTTC; CDR3: CASSQDRGTSRSEQFF
size: once; V: TRBV20-1; D: .; J: TRBJ2-7; DNA: TGCAGCACTTCCGAGGGATACGAGCAGTACTTC; CDR3: CSTSEGYEQYF
size: .; V: TRBV9; D: TRBD1; J: TRBJ2-5; DNA: TGTGCCAGCAGCTCAGGAGTGGGACAGCAAGAGACCCAGTACTTC; CDR3: CASSSGVGQQETQYF
size: .; V: TRBV11-3; D: TRBD2; J: TRBJ2-1; DNA: TGTGCCAGCTCGATTCGGGGGGGCTCCTACAATGAGCAGTTCTTC; CDR3: CASSIRGGSYNEQFF
size: .; V: TRBV5-6; D: .; J: TRBJ2-3; DNA: TGTGCCAGCAGCTTTCGCGGCACTGCTAGCACAGATACGCAGTATTTT; CDR3: CASSFRGTASTDTQYF
size: .; V: TRBV10-2; D: TRBD2; J: TRBJ2-1; DNA: TGCGCCAGCAGCCGGACTAGCGAGCAGTTCTTC; CDR3: CASSRTSEQFF
size: .; V: TRBV2; D: .; J: TRBJ1-6; DNA: TGTGCCAGCAGGGTGACAGGAGACCTCTCCTATAATTCACCCCTCCACTTT; CDR3: CASRVTGDLSYNSPLHF
size: .; V: TRBV7-9; D: .; J: TRBJ1-5; DNA: TGTGCCAGCAGCCCCAACAGATGGGATCAGCCCCAGCATTTT; CDR3: CASSPNRWDQPQHF
size: .; V: TRBV2; D: .; J: TRBJ1-2; DNA: TGTGCCAGACAGGGTTTGGTATCGGATGGCTACACCTTC; CDR3: CARQGLVSDGYTF
size: .; V: TRBV5-1; D: TRBD2; J: TRBJ2-7; DNA: TGCGCCAGCAGCTTGGGGGTAGCGGGAGAAAACGAGCAGTACTTC; CDR3: CASSLGVAGENEQYF
size: .; V: TRBV5-4; D: TRBD1; J: TRBJ2-2; DNA: TGTGCCAGCAGCTCCGGGACAGCAAAGAGCACCGGGGAGCTGTTTTTT; CDR3: CASSSGTAKSTGELFF
size: .; V: TRBV5-6; D: .; J: TRBJ2-7; DNA: TGTGCCAGCAGCGCCGGGACACTTGAGCAGTACTTC; CDR3: CASSAGTLEQYF
size: .; V: TRBV7-6; D: .; J: TRBJ2-1; DNA: TGTGCCAGCAGCTCTAGAGTAGCGGCTAACTCCTACAATGAGCAGTTCTTC; CDR3: CASSSRVAANSYNEQFF
size: .; V: TRBV29-1; D: .; J: TRBJ2-7; DNA: TGCAGCGTTGCCTTGGGAGCCTACGAGCAGTACTTC; CDR3: CSVALGAYEQYF